A selection of T cell receptor beta chains follows, all from one sample in a study of blood T cells in healthy people across ages. TCRdb fed the 5' RACE reads into MiXCR, producing one record per CDR3 protein. The sample consists of roughly 500,000 distinct CDR3 sequences, about 26% of them appearing once. Sequenced: blood. The receptors derive from a woman in her 70s in good health. CDR3s include the opening cysteine and the closing phenylalanine or tryptophan. The D gene is left open where the match is weak. Rows give clone size only sometimes, using once, few, many, or a class for an expanded clone.

- | TRBJ1-4 | - | TRBV11-3 | TGTGCCAGCAGCCAGGGACCCACCGAAAAACTGTTTTTT | CASSQGPTEKLFF
- | TRBJ2-7 | - | TRBV28 | TGTGCCAGCAAGGACGGCTACGAGCAGTACTTC | CASKDGYEQYF
few | TRBJ1-5 | TRBD1 | TRBV20-1 | TGCGGTGCTGAACTGACAGGGGGCGGAGATTATCAGCCCCAGCATTTT | CGAELTGGGDYQPQHF
many | TRBJ1-1 | - | TRBV6-2/TRBV6-3 | TGTGCCAGCAGCCCCCTAAGCGGCTGGGACACTGAAGCTTTCTTT | CASSPLSGWDTEAFF
- | TRBJ1-4 | TRBD1 | TRBV15 | TGTGCCACCAGCCCCACAGGGGGCGAAAAACTGTTTTTT | CATSPTGGEKLFF
few | TRBJ2-5 | TRBD1 | TRBV29-1 | TGCAGCGCTCCCTCACAGGGGGTGACGGAGACCCAGTACTTC | CSAPSQGVTETQYF
few | TRBJ1-2 | - | TRBV4-3 | TGCGCCAGCAGCCCCTCCGAGTCCTATGGCTACACCTTC | CASSPSESYGYTF
- | TRBJ1-1 | - | TRBV11-2 | TGTGCCAGCAGCTTAGGAGGTCACATGAACACTGAAGCTTTCTTT | CASSLGGHMNTEAFF
few | TRBJ2-5 | TRBD2 | TRBV29-1 | TGCAGCGCCGGGGGGGAATTAGAGACCCAGTACTTC | CSAGGELETQYF
- | TRBJ2-5 | TRBD2 | TRBV20-1 | TGCAGTGCTCTTAACCCTAGCGGGGGACAAGAGACCCAGTACTTC | CSALNPSGGQETQYF
many | TRBJ2-5 | - | TRBV5-1 | TGTGCCAGCAGCTTAGGCGTTACCCAAGAGACCCAGTACTTC | CASSLGVTQETQYF
- | TRBJ2-1 | - | TRBV11-2 | TGTGCCAGCGGGACTGTCGAAACGTTCTTC | CASGTVETFF
- | TRBJ2-1 | - | TRBV4-1 | TGCGCCAGCAGCCAAGGAGCTAGTCTGTACAATGAGCAGTTCTTC | CASSQGASLYNEQFF
few | TRBJ2-7 | TRBD1 | TRBV9 | TGTGCCAGTAGCGTAGCACCGGGACAGAGCTACGAGCAGTACTTC | CASSVAPGQSYEQYF
few | TRBJ2-2 | TRBD2 | TRBV20-1 | TGCAGTGCTGAAGCGGGGGCGAGCACCGGGGAGCTGTTTTTT | CSAEAGASTGELFF
few | TRBJ2-2 | TRBD1 | TRBV5-1 | TGCGCCAGCAGCCCGAACCCCGGGACAGGGTCAGGCGGGGAGCTGTTTTTT | CASSPNPGTGSGGELFF
- | TRBJ1-2 | - | TRBV12-3/TRBV12-4 | TGTGCCAGCTTTCGGGCAGAAAGATTTAACTATGGCTACACCTTC | CASFRAERFNYGYTF